This T cell receptor (beta chain) was recovered during a study of blood T cell repertoires in COVID-19. Overall study context: In each case, the material was cDNA or gDNA derived from T cells, B-cell-depleted T cells, or PBMCs.

V shed 10 bases and J 4 bases; nucleotides not matched to a gene: 4. This CDR3 comprises 12 residues. Germline assignment: CDR1 MNHEY and CDR2 SVGAGI. Using immunoSEQ multiplex PCR, the repertoire was profiled, and TCRdb retains in-frame clones only, with some absent. This sample has over 100,000 clones, with 70% to 85% found just once. The chain uses TRBV6-5 and TRBJ1-2, with TRBD1 matching 9 bases. The TCR was taken from a woman in her 70s with acute or convalescent COVID-19. Sequences were obtained from peripheral blood. As DNA, the CDR3 is TGTGCCACCAGACAGGGGGGCTATGGCTACACCTTC. It specifies CATRQGGYGYTF.